This T cell receptor (beta chain) derives from a study of T cell repertoires in cytomegalovirus infection. Overall study context: CMV infection and matching HLA type were both indicated by public TCR beta signatures. Whole-study results and caveats: Within the response measured ex vivo, HLA-C-restricted CMV-specific TCR beta clonotypes were dominant.

A word on this clonotype: The antigen is undetermined.

The CDR3 loop spans 16 amino acids. The germline CDR1 and CDR2 sequences are SGDLS and YYNGEE. Trimming left V 3 bases short and J 0 bases short, with 13 bases between. TCRdb redid the calling of the reads with MiXCR, one entry per CDR3 protein. The data show hundreds of thousands of distinct CDR3 sequences, about 30% seen once. The genes are TRBV9 and TRBJ2-1, with TRBD2 as a possible D gene (5 bases). The receptor's source is a human donor in good health (CMV status not recorded). Some clones in this sample may be carry-over from other donors' samples. Sample: cultured CD8+ T cells from PBMCs, taken from culture after CMV antigen stimulation. CDR3 coding DNA: TGTGCCAGCAGCGCCGGAACGGGGTCCTCCTACAATGAGCAGTTCTTC. This gives the protein CASSAGTGSSYNEQFF.